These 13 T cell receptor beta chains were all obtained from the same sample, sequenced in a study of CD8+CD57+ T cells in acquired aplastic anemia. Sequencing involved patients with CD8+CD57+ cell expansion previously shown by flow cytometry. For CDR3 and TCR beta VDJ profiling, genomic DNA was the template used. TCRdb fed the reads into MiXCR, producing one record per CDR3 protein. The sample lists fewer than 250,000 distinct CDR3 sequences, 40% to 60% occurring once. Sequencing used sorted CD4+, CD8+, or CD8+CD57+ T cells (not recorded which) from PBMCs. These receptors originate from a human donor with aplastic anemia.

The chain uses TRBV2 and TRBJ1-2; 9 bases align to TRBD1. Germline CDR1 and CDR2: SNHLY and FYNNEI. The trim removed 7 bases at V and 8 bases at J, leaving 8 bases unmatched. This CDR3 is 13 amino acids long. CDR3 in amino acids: CASTIGQGIGYTF. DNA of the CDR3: TGTGCCAGCACCATAGGACAGGGGATCGGCTACACCTTC.

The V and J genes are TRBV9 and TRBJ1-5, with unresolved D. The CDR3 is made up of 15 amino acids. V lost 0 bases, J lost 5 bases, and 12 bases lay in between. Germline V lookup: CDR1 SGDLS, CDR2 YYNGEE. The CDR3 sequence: CASSVDGLGYQPQHF. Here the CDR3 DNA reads TGTGCCAGCAGCGTAGACGGACTTGGCTATCAGCCCCAGCATTTT.

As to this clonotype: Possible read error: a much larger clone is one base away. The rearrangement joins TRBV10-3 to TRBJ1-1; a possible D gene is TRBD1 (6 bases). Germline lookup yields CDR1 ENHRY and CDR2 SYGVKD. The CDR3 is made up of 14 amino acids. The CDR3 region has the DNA TGTGCCAGCAGTTACTGGGGGGCTCACACTGAAGCTTGCTTT. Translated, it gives CASSYWGAHTEACF.

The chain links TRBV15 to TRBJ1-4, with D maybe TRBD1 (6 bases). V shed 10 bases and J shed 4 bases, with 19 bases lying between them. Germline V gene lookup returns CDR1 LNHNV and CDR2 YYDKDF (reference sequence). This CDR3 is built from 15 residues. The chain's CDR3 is CASTHPQGSNEKLFF. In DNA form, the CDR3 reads TGTGCCAGCACCCATCCACAGGGAAGTAATGAAAAACTGTTTTTT.

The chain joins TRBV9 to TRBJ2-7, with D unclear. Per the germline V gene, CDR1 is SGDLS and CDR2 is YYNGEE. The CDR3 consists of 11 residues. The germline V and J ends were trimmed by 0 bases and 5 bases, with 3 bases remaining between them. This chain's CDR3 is CASSVDHEQYF. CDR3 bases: TGTGCCAGCAGCGTAGACCACGAGCAGTACTTC.

The CDR3 spells CASSLATGGGNTIYF. In nucleotides, the CDR3 is TGTGCCAGCAGCTTAGCGACAGGGGGCGGAAACACCATATATTTT. The chain employs TRBV7-8 and TRBJ1-3; TRBD1 matches 10 bases. Germline CDR1 SGHVS, CDR2 FQNEAQ. This CDR3 has 15 amino acids. J lost 4 bases, V lost 0 bases, and 0 bases had no gene match.

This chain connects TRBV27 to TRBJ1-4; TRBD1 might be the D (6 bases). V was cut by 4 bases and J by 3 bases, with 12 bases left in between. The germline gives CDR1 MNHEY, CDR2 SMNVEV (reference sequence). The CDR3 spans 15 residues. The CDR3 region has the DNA TGTGCCAGCAGTTCTCTAGGGGGTGCTAATGAAAAACTGTTTTTT. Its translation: CASSSLGGANEKLFF.

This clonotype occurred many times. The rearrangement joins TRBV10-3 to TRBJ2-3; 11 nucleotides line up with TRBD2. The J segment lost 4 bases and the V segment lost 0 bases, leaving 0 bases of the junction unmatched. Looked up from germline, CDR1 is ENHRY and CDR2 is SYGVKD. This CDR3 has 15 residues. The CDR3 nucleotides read TGTGCCATCAGTGAGTCTAGCGGGAGGGCAGATACGCAGTATTTT. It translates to CAISESSGRADTQYF.

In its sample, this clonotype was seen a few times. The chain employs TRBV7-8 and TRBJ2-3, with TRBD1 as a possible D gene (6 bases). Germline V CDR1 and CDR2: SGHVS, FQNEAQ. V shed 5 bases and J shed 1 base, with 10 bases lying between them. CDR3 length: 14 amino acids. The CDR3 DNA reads TGTGCCAGCAGCCCGGGACACGGCACAGATACGCAGTATTTT. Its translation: CASSPGHGTDTQYF.

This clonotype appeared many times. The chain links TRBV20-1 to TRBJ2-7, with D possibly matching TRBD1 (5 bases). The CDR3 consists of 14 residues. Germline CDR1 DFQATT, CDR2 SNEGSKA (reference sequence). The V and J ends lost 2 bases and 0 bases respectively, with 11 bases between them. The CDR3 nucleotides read TGCAGTGCTAGAAAATACAGGTCCTCCTACGAGCAGTACTTC. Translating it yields CSARKYRSSYEQYF.

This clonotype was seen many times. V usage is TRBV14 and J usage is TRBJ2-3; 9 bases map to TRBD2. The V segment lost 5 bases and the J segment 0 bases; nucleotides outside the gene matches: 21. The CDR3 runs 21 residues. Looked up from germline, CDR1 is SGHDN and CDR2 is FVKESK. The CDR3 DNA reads TGTGCCAGCAGCAGGAAGCCGTCAATTTTGGCGGGGGGGCGGAGCACAGATACGCAGTATTTT. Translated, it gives CASSRKPSILAGGRSTDTQYF.

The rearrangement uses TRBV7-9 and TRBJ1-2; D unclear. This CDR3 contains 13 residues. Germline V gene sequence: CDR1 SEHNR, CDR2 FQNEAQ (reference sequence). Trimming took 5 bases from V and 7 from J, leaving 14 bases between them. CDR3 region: CASSPTLLSGYTF. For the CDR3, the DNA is TGTGCCAGCAGCCCCACGCTACTGAGTGGCTACACCTTC.

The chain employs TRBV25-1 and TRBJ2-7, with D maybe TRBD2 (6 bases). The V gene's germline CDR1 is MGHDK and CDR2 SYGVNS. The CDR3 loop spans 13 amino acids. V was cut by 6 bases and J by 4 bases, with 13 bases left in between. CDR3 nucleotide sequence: TGTGCCAGCAGGGGAGGAGACAGTTACGAGCAGTACTTC. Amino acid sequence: CASRGGDSYEQYF.